Listed here is a single T cell receptor (beta chain). Its antigen is currently unknown. Three nested ARM-PCR rounds with V-beta and C-beta primers built TCRB libraries. TCRB cDNA was made from around 450 ng total RNA. TCRdb processed the multiplex PCR reads anew with MiXCR; each CDR3 protein has one entry. The table shows approximately 20,000 distinct CDR3 sequences, with about 70% occurring only once. This sample was included in a study of tumor-infiltrating lymphocytes in glioblastoma multiforme. Study-level findings and limits: Clone frequencies may be distorted by unequal TCR transcripts per cell. Just one glioblastoma patient contributed to the TCR-mutation comparison.

Between the trimmed V and J ends, which lost 1 base and 6 bases, there was a span of 13 bases. CDR3 length: 15 residues. CDR1 is SGHAT, CDR2 FQNNGV, per germline. The rearrangement joins TRBV11-2 to TRBJ1-5, with a tentative D call TRBD1 (5 bases). The sequence was obtained from a male donor with glioblastoma. The specimen was peripheral blood. The CDR3 loop reads CASSLVSGAIQPQHF. CDR3 sequence (DNA): TGTGCCAGCAGCTTAGTTTCTGGGGCGATTCAGCCCCAGCATTTT.